This T cell receptor (beta chain) was captured in a study of cytomegalovirus exposure and HLA in healthy donors (TCRdb year 2017). In the study overall: A later analysis indicated that the 130 or so validation repertoires were generated on the platform also employed for the roughly 720 repertoires of the first cohort. The study aimed to test whether cataloging public T cell receptors could reveal signatures of past pathogen exposure. Besides the first cohort of more than 650 subjects, a separate validation cohort made up of about 120 different subjects was used. To predict cytomegalovirus infection status, the study brought together high-throughput TCR immunosequencing, statistical association of individual TCRs with disease status, and machine learning. General findings and caveats noted by the study authors: In a later analysis, TCRs clustered in the first cohort were found to also tend to co-occur in the 120 or so validation repertoires, with 85% to 95% of cluster scores above 0. In both the original and validation cohorts, the classifier was reported to diagnose cytomegalovirus status with high specificity and sensitivity. The validation cohort had no HLA typing available for a later analysis, so co-occurrence within that cohort was assessed over all 110 or so repertoires. The authors suggested that the approach could potentially be generalized to other disease states and immunological phenotypes. In the study, approximately 160 TCR beta chains were listed as associated with cytomegalovirus. Most TCR sequences were observed very rarely across donors, whereas some public TCRs were present in many individuals. In vitro tests confirmed that a few of the cytomegalovirus-associated TCR beta chains recognize cytomegalovirus antigens.

The donors belonged to the validation cohort of approximately 130 subjects, which was separate from the 666-subject first cohort. CDR1 and CDR2, looked up from the germline V gene, are SGHDN and FVKESK. Trimming costs V 1 base and J 0 bases, and their ends lie 22 bases apart. The CDR3 goes from the cysteine to the phenylalanine over 20 residues. CDR3 DNA only is kept here, 60 bases in frame from base 1. In the case of this clone: Its antigen remains undetermined. No per-base quality is available; no much larger clone lies one base away.

The library was made by the immunoSEQ multiplex PCR assay. In the paper's pipeline: A statistical classification framework was built to diagnose cytomegalovirus status from the catalog of TCR beta chain sequences. Here the immuneACCESS table is served through TCRdb, limited to in-frame sequences with V and J called. Missing clones are a known gap in these copies; in checked studies unresolved V genes cover under half, and the rest lacks a known reason. V and J calls and clone size are copied from that table; D and trimming were computed from the DNA. The sample has roughly 120,000 clones on record, around 85% of them singletons. The ten largest account for less than 4.5% of the sample.

This chain joins TRBV14 to TRBJ2-1; possibly the D gene is TRBD1, per 5 matching bases. This receptor was obtained from a man younger than 30 in good health and CMV-seropositive. Sequencing input: PBMCs. The nucleotide sequence reads TGTGCCAGCAGCCAAGCATCGACAGACACACTAAGGAGCTCCTACAATGAGCAGTTCTTC. Its translation is CASSQASTDTLRSSYNEQFF. Beyond the CDR3, the reference TRBV14 and TRBJ2-1 genes provide the residues; the full variable domain reads: EAGVTQFPSHSVIEKGQTVTLRCDPISGHDNLYWYRRVMGKEIKFLLHFVKESKQDESGMPNNRFLAERTGGTYSTLKVQPAELEDSGVYFCASSQASTDTLRSSYNEQFFGPGTRLTVL.